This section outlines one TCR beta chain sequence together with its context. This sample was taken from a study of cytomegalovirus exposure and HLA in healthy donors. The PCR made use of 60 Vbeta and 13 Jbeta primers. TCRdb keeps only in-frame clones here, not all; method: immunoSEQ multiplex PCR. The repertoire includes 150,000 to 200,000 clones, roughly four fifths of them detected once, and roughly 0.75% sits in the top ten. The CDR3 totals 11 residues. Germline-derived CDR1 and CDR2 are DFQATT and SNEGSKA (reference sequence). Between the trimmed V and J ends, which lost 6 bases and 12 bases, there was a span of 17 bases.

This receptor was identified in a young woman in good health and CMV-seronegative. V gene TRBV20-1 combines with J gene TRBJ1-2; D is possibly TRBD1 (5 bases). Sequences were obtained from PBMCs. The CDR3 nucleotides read TGCAGTGCCCTAGTGGGGGGGGAAGACACCTTC. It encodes CSALVGGEDTF.